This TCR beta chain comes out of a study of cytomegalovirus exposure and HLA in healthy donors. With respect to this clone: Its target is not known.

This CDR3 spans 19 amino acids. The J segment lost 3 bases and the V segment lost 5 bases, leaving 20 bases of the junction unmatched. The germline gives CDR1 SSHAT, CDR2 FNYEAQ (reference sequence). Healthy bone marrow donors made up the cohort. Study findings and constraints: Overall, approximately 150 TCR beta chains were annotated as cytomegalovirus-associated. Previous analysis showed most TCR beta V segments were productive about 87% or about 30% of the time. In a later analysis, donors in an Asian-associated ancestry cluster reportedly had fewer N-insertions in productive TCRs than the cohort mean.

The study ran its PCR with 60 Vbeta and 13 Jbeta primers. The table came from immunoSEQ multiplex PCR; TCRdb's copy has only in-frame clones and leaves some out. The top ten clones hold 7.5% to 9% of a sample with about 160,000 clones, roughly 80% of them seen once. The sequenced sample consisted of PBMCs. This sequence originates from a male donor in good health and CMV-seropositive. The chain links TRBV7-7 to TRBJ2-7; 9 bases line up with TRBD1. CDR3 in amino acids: CASSNPPPLRDRVSYEQYF. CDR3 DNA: TGTGCCAGCAGCAATCCACCCCCGCTCCGGGACAGGGTCAGCTACGAGCAGTACTTC. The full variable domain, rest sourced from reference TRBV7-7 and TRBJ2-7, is GAGVSQSPRYKVTKRGQDVTLRCDPISSHATLYWYQQALGQGPEFLTYFNYEAQPDKSGLPSDRFSAERPEGSISTLTIQRTEQRDSAMYRCASSNPPPLRDRVSYEQYFGPGTRLTVT.